The T cell receptor (beta chain) under discussion was sequenced for a study of OX40 agonist ivuxolimab in advanced cancers. Some clones are missing from TCRdb's copy, which holds only in-frame ones; the method was immunoSEQ multiplex PCR. The sample has 60,000 to 85,000 clones; around 80% are singletons. V lost 4 bases to trimming and J lost 2 bases, with 15 bases between them. Per the germline V gene, CDR1 is SGHRS and CDR2 is YFSETQ. The CDR3 covers 15 residues. The material was CD4+ or CD8+ T cells sorted from blood, obtained in a trial of the OX40 agonist ivuxolimab. The sequence derives from an adult with an advanced solid tumor such as melanoma, head and neck, liver or kidney cancer. The V gene is TRBV5-1, the J gene TRBJ1-1; D might be TRBD1 (5 bases). CDR3 loop: CASSGRGSANTEAFF. CDR3 bases: TGCGCCAGCAGCGGAAGGGGCTCAGCTAACACTGAAGCTTTCTTT.